The clone carrying this TCR beta chain was picked up a small number of times. The antigen remains unidentified. These data belong to a study of human T cells and chemical hapten exposure. The CDR3 is 14 amino acids. Trimming removed 7 bases at V and 1 base at J, with 11 bases between. Germline V gene sequence: CDR1 SGHNT, CDR2 YENEEA. Regarding the study as a whole: Expanded TCRs formed significantly more large CDR3 similarity clusters than controls. No change in TCRs above 1 in 1000 frequency was produced by DPC sensitization.

Authors' data handling: Across samples, TCR counts had a median of roughly 98,000 and ranged from 23,224 to 690,600. TCRdb fed the RACE reads into MiXCR, producing one record per CDR3 protein. These V and J calls derive from TCRdb rather than the authors' analysis. The data contain 300,000 to 400,000 distinct CDR3 sequences, approximately 5% of them singletons. Time point described: pre-sensitization, week 0. Treatment reported: therapeutic diphenylcyclopropenone sensitization with weekly scalp DPC. The chain links TRBV11-3 to TRBJ1-5, with TRBD1 as a possible D gene (5 bases). Source: whole blood, taken in connection with sensitization to the hapten diphenylcyclopropenone (DPC). This TCR was sampled from a woman aged 50 to 65 with alopecia areata. Some clones in this sample may be carry-over from other donors' samples. The CDR3 is CASTIRGSNQPQHF. CDR3 DNA: TGTGCCAGCACCATTAGGGGAAGCAATCAGCCCCAGCATTTT.